This T cell receptor (beta chain) was retrieved from a study of T-cell memory formation after mild COVID-19. On the study more broadly: There were largely donor-specific TCR clusters.

MiXCR, run by TCRdb on the 5' RACE reads, gives a single entry per CDR3 protein. In the table there are 450,000 to 650,000 distinct CDR3 sequences, roughly 22% of which are singletons. Worth noting for this clonotype: Antigen specificity is unknown.

The study's findings and limits: Contracting clones, day 15 to 85, had balanced CD4/CD8, and later expanders favored CD4+. The finding that pre-infection memory included some responding clones suggested that cross-reactive memory joined. The study found contracting CD4+ clones mainly in CM and EM and contracting CD8+ clones in EMRA.

This CDR3 contains 13 residues. CDR1 SNHLY and CDR2 FYNNEI come from the germline V gene. With 6 bases clipped from V and 4 bases from J, the junction kept 4 bases outside the gene matches. The sample was PBMCs or a T cell subset sorted from them (not recorded which). This TCR derives from an adult woman who had mild COVID-19 (a few samples of this study predate the infection). Cell type and time point are not known. The V and J genes are TRBV2 and TRBJ2-7; 9 nucleotides agree with TRBD2. The CDR3 coding sequence is TGTGCCAGCAGGATAGCGGGGGTGTACGAGCAGTACTTC. Amino acids: CASRIAGVYEQYF.